This T cell receptor (beta chain) was captured by sequencing in a study of cytomegalovirus exposure and HLA in healthy donors. Whole-study context: Samples from HLA-typed donors yielded about 80 million unique TCRs in an early data release. Genetic ancestry analysis placed 75% to 85% of the approximately 390 donors that were genotyped in the Caucasian-associated cluster.

Germline loops: CDR1 MNHEY, CDR2 SMNVEV (reference sequence). With V trimmed by 6 bases and J by 11 bases, 10 bases remained unmatched. The CDR3 totals 13 residues. This PCR relied on a set of 60 Vbeta primers and 13 Jbeta primers. Original processing notes: It was a later analysis that counted roughly 80 million unique TCR beta chains, of which approximately 11 million were shared. Profiling relied on immunoSEQ multiplex PCR, and the TCRdb table lists in-frame clones only, not all of them. V and J calls and clone size are as listed in that table; D and trimming were resolved from the DNA. Of roughly 150,000 clones in the sample, over 60% were seen once. This clone turned up a few times.

This sequence joins TRBV27 and TRBJ2-3, with 8 bases fitting TRBD2. The receptor's source is a man in his forties in good health and CMV-seronegative. Material: PBMCs. The CDR3 here is CASSPRSLAGQYF. The CDR3 region has the DNA TGTGCCAGCAGCCCTAGGTCCCTAGCGGGGCAGTATTTT.